The table lists the clone carrying this TCR beta chain with a few counts. V was clipped by 0 bases and J by 6 bases; unmatched bases: 8. Germline values: CDR1 WNHNN, CDR2 SYGVQD (reference sequence). The CDR3 covers 17 residues. The record originates from a study of blood T cell repertoires in COVID-19. Study-wide background: COVID-19 samples from acute and convalescent phases originated in the United States, Italy and Spain.

TCRdb keeps only in-frame clones here, not all; method: immunoSEQ multiplex PCR. Found here are some 290,000 clones, under 95% of them singletons; the top ten hold 2.3%. Recruits, aged roughly 18 to 89 years, lived in under 25 US areas. The study assigned cohorts using participant-reported clinical history. This chain connects TRBV10-1 to TRBJ2-1; 10 bases agree with TRBD2. The receptor comes from a woman aged 40 to 55 with acute COVID-19. Input material: PBMCs or T cells enriched from blood (not recorded which). This chain's CDR3 is CASSESEERGGLNEQFF. The CDR3 DNA reads as TGCGCCAGCAGTGAGTCAGAGGAGCGGGGGGGCCTCAATGAGCAGTTCTTC.